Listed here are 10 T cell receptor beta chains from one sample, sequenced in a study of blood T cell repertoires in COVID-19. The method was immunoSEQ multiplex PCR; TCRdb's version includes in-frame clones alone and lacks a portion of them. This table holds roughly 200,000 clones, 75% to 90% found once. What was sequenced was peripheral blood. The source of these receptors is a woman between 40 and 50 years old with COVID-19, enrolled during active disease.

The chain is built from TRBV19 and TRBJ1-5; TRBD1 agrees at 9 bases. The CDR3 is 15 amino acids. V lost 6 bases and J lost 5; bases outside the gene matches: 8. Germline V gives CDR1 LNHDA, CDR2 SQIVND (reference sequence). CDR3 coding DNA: TGTGCCAGTAGGTCTCGGGACAGGGCCCATCAGCCCCAGCATTTT. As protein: CASRSRDRAHQPQHF. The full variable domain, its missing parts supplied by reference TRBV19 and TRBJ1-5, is DGGITQSPKYLFRKEGQNVTLSCEQNLNHDAMYWYRQDPGQGLRLIYYSQIVNDFQKGDIAEGYSVSREKKESFPLTVTSAQKNPTAFYLCASRSRDRAHQPQHFGDGTRLSIL.

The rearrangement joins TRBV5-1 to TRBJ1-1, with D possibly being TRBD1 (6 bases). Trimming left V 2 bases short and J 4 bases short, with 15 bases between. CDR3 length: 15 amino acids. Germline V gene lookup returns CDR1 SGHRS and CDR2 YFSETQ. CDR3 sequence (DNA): TGCGCCAGCAGCTTAAAACGGGGGGCTGCCACTGAAGCTTTCTTT. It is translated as CASSLKRGAATEAFF.

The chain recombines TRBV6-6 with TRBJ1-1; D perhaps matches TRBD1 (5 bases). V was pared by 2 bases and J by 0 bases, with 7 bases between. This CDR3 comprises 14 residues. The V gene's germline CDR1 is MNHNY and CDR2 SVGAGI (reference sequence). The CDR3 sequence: CASSYNRMNTEAFF. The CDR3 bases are TGTGCCAGCAGTTACAACAGGATGAACACTGAAGCTTTCTTT.

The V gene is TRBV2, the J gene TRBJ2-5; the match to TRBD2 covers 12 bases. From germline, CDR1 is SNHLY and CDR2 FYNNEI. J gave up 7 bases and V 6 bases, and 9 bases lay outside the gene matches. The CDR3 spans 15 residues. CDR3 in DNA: TGTGCCAGCAGGACCCGACTAGCGGGAGATGGGACCCAGTACTTC. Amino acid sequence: CASRTRLAGDGTQYF.

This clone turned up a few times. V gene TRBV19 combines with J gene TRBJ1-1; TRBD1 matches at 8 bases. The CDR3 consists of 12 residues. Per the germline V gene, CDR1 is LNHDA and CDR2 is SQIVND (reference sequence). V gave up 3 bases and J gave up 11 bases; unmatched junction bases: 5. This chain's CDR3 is CASSIDRGYAFF. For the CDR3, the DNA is TGTGCCAGTAGTATCGACAGGGGTTACGCTTTCTTT.

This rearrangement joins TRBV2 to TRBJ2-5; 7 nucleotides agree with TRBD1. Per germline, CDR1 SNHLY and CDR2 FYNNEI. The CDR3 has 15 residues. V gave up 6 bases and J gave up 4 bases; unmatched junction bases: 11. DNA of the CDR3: TGTGCCAGCAGCATAACGACAGGGTCGGGAGAGACCCAGTACTTC. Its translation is CASSITTGSGETQYF.

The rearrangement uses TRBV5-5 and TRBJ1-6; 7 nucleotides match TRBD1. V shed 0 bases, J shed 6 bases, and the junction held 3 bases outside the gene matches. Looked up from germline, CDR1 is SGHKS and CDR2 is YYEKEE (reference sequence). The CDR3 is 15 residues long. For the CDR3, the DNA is TGTGCCAGCAGCTTGGGGGGACAGCGTAATTCACCCCTCCACTTT. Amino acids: CASSLGGQRNSPLHF.

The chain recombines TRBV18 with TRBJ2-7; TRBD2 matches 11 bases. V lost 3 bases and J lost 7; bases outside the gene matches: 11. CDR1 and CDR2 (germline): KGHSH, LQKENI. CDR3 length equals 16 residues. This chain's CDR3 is CASSPASGRFMEEQYF. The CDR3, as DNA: TGTGCCAGCTCACCTGCTAGCGGGAGGTTTATGGAGGAGCAGTACTTC.

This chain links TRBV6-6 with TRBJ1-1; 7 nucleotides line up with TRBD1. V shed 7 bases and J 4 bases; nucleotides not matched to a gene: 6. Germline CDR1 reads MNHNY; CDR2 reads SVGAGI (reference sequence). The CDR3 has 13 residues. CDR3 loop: CASNRQGTTEAFF. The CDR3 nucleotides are TGTGCCAGCAATCGACAGGGAACCACTGAAGCTTTCTTT.

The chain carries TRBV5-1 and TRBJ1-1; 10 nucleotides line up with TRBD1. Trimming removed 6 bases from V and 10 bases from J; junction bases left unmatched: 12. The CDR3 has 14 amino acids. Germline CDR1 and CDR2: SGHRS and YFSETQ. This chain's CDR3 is CASIGTGDGSGAFF. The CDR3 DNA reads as TGCGCCAGCATCGGGACAGGGGACGGGTCGGGAGCTTTCTTT.